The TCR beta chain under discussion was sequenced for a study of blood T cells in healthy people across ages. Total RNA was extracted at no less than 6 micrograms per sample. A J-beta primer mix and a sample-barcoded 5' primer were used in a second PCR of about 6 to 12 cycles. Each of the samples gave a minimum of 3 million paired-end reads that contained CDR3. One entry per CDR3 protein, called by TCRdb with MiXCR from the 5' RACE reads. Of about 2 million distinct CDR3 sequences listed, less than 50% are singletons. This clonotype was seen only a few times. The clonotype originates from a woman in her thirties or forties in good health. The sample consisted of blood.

The CDR3 sequence is CASSLRSGTISYNEQFF. CDR3 nucleotides: TGCGCCAGCAGCTTACGCTCCGGGACAATCTCCTACAATGAGCAGTTCTTC. This chain uses TRBV5-1 with TRBJ2-1; D possibly corresponds to TRBD1 (6 bases). CDR3 size: 17 residues. The germline V gene encodes CDR1 SGHRS and CDR2 YFSETQ. V lost 2 bases to trimming and J lost 0 bases, with 15 bases between them.